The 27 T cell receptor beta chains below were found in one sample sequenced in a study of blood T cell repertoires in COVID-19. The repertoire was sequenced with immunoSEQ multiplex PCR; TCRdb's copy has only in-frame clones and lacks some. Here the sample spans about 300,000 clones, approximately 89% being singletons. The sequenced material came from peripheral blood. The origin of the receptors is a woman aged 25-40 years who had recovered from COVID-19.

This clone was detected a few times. The CDR3 DNA reads as TGTGCCAGCAGCCAGGACAGGGGGCGGACCGGGGAGCTGTTTTTT. Translated, it gives CASSQDRGRTGELFF. The chain links TRBV6-5 to TRBJ2-2, with 11 positions matching TRBD1. CDR1 and CDR2 from the germline V gene are MNHEY and SVGAGI. The CDR3 runs to 15 residues. The junction had 5 bases not matched to a gene; V was cut back by 6 bases and J by 5 bases.

The CDR3 sequence: CASSHLSEGQFNYGYTF. The DNA for the CDR3 is TGCGCCAGCAGCCACCTATCTGAGGGACAGTTTAACTATGGCTACACCTTC. The chain has TRBV4-3 and TRBJ1-2, with TRBD1 matching over 7 bases. Germline CDR1 LGHNA, CDR2 YSLEER. Germline trimming cut 3 bases from V and 1 base from J; bases unmatched to any gene: 11. This CDR3 has 17 residues.

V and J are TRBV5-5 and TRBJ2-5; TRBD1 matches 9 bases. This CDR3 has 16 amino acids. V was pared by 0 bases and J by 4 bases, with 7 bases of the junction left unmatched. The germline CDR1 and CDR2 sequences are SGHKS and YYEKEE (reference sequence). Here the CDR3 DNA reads TGTGCCAGCAGCTTGGGTCGGAACAGGGGGCGAGAGACCCAGTACTTC. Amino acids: CASSLGRNRGRETQYF.

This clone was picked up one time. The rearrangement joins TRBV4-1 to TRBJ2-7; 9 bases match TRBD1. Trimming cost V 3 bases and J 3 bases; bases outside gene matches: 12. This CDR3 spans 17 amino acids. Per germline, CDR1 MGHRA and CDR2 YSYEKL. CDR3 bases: TGCGCCAGCAGCCACAATCCAACCGGGACAGGGCTCTACGAGCAGTACTTC. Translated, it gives CASSHNPTGTGLYEQYF.

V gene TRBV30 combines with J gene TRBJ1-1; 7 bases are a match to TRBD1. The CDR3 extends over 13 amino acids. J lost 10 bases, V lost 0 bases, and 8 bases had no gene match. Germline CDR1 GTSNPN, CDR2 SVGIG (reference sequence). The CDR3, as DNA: TGTGCCTGGAGTGTACGAGGGGGCATTGTAGCTTTCTTT. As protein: CAWSVRGGIVAFF.

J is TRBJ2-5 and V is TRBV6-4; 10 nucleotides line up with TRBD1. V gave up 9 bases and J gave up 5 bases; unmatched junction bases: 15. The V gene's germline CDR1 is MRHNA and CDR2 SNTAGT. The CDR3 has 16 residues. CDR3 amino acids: CASSKTGTGAPETQYF. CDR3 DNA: TGTGCCAGTAGTAAGACCGGGACAGGGGCCCCTGAGACCCAGTACTTC.

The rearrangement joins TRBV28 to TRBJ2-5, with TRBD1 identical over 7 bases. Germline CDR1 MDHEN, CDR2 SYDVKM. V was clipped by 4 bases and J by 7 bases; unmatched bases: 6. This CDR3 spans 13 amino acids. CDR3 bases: TGTGCCAGCAGTTCTACAGGGGTGGGGACCCAGTACTTC. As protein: CASSSTGVGTQYF. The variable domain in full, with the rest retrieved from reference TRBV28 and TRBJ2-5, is DVKVTQSSRYLVKRTGEKVFLECVQDMDHENMFWYRQDPGLGLRLIYFSYDVKMKEKGDIPEGYSVSREKKERFSLILESASTNQTSMYLCASSSTGVGTQYFGPGTRLLVL.

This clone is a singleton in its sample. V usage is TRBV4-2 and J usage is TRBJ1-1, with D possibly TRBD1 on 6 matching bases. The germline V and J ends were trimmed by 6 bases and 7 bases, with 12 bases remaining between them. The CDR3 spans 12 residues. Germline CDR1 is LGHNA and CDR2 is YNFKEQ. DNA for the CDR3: TGTGCCAGCAGACTGGGAGGGGGTGAAGCTTTCTTT. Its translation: CASRLGGGEAFF.

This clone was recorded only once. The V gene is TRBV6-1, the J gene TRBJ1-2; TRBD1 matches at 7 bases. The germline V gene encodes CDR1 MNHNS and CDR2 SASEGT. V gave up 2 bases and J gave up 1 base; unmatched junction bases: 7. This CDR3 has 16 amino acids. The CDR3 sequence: CASSEPQTGLNYGYTF. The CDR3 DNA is TGTGCCAGCAGTGAACCCCAGACAGGGCTTAACTATGGCTACACCTTC.

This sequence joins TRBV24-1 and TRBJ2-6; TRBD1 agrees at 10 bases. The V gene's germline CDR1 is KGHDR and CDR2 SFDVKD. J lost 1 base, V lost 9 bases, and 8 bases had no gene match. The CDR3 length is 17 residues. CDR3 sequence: CATYRTGGPSGANVLTF. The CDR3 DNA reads TGTGCCACCTACAGGACAGGGGGTCCTTCTGGGGCCAACGTCCTGACTTTC.

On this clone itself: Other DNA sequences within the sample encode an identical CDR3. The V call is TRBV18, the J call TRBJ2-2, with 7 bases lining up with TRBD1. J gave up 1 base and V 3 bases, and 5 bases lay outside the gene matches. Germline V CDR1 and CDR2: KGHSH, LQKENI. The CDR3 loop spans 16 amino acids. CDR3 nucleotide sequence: TGTGCCAGCTCACCCTCTCGGACAGGGAACACCGGGGAGCTGTTTTTT. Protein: CASSPSRTGNTGELFF.

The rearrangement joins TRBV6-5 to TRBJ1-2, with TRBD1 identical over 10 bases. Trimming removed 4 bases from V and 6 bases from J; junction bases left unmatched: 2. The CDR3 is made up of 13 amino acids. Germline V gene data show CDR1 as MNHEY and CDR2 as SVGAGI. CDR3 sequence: CASSFGQGDGYTF. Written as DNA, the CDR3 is TGTGCCAGCAGTTTTGGACAGGGGGATGGCTACACCTTC.

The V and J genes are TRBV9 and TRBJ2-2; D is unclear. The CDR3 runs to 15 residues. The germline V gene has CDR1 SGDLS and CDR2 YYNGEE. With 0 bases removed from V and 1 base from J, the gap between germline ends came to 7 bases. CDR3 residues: CASSVGAGNTGELFF. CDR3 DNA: TGTGCCAGCAGCGTAGGGGCTGGGAACACCGGGGAGCTGTTTTTT.

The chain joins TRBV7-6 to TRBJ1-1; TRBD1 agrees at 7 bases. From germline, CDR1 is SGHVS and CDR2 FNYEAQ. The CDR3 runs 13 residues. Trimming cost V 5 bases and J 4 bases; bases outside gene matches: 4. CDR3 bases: TGTGCCAGCAGCATTGACAGGGCCACTGAAGCTTTCTTT. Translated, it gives CASSIDRATEAFF. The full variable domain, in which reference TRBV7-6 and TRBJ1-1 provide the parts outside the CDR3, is GAGVSQSPRYKVTKRGQDVALRCDPISGHVSLYWYRQALGQGPEFLTYFNYEAQQDKSGLPNDRFSAERPEGSISTLTIQRTEQRDSAMYRCASSIDRATEAFFGQGTRLTVV.

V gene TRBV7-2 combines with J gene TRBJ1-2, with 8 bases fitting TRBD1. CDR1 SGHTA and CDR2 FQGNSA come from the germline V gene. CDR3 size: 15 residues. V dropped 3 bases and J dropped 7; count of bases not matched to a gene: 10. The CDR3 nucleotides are TGTGCCAGCAGCTTCGTCCAAGGACAGGGAATTGGCTACACCTTC. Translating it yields CASSFVQGQGIGYTF.

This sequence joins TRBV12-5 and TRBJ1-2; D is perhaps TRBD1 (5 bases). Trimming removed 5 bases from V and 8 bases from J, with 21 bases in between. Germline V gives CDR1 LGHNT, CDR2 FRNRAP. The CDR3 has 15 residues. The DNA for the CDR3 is TGTGCTAGTGGTCCCACATTGACAGCTAAAGAAGGCTACACCTTC. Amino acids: CASGPTLTAKEGYTF.

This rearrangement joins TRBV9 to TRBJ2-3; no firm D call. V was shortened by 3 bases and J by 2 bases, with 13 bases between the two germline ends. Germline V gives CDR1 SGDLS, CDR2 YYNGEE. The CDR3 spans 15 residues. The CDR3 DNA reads TGTGCCAGCAGCGGACAATTCACCCCCACAGATACGCAGTATTTT. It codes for CASSGQFTPTDTQYF.

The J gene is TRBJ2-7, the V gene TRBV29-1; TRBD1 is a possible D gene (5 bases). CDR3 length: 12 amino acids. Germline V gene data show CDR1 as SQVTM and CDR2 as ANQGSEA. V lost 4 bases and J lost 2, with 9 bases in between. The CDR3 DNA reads TGCAGCGTTGCGGTGACAGCCTACGAGCAGTACTTC. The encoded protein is CSVAVTAYEQYF.

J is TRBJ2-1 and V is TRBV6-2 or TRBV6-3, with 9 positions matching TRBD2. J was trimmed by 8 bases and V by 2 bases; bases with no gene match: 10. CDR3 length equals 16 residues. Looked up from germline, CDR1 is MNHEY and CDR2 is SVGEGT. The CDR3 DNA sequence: TGTGCCAGCAGTTACCGGCGGGGGGGCCGGCGCGATGAGCAGTTCTTC. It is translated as CASSYRRGGRRDEQFF.

CDR3: CATSRGVGQENNGYTF. CDR3 nucleotides: TGTGCCACCAGCAGAGGTGTGGGACAGGAAAACAATGGCTACACCTTC. The J gene is TRBJ1-2, the V gene TRBV15; 8 bases match TRBD1. The CDR3 runs to 16 residues. Germline CDR1 and CDR2: LNHNV and YYDKDF (reference sequence). The junction had 10 bases not matched to a gene; V was cut back by 1 base and J by 6 bases.

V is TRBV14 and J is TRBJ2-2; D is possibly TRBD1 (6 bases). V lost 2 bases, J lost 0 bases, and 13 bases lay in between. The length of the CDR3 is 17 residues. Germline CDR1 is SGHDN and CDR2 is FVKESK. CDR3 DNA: TGTGCCAGCAGCCAACTACAGGGCTACGCGAACACCGGGGAGCTGTTTTTT. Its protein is CASSQLQGYANTGELFF. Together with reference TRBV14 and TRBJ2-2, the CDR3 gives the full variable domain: EAGVTQFPSHSVIEKGQTVTLRCDPISGHDNLYWYRRVMGKEIKFLLHFVKESKQDESGMPNNRFLAERTGGTYSTLKVQPAELEDSGVYFCASSQLQGYANTGELFFGEGSRLTVL.

Here the CDR3 reads CASSQVSSGDTDTQYF. As DNA, the CDR3 is TGTGCCAGCAGCCAAGTTTCTAGCGGGGACACAGATACGCAGTATTTT. The chain recombines TRBV4-2 with TRBJ2-3; 9 bases match TRBD2. V lost 1 base to trimming and J lost 2 bases; unmatched junction nucleotides: 4. CDR3 size: 16 residues. CDR1 and CDR2 (germline): LGHNA, YNFKEQ.

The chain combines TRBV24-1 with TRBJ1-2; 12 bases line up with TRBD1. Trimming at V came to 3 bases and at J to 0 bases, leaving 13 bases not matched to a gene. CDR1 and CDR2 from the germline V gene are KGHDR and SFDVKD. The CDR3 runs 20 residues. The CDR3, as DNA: TGTGCCACCAGTGATCATAAACCGGGACAGGGGGCGAGACCTAACTATGGCTACACCTTC. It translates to CATSDHKPGQGARPNYGYTF.

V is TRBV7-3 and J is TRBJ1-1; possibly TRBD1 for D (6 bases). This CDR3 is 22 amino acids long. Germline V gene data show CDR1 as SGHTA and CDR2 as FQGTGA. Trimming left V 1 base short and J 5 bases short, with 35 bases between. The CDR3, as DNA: TGTGCCAGCAGCTTAATACCGAACCTCCAGGGGAACAGTATCCGGATGGGGACTGAAGCTTTCTTT. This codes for CASSLIPNLQGNSIRMGTEAFF.

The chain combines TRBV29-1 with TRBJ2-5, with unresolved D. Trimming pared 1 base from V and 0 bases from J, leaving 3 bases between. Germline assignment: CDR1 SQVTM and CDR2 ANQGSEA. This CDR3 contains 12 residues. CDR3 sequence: CSVEVYQETQYF. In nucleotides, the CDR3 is TGCAGCGTTGAAGTCTACCAAGAGACCCAGTACTTC.

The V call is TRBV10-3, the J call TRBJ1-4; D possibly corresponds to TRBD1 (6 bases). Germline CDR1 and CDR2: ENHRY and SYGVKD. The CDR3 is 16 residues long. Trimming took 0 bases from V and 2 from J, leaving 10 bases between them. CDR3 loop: CAISESKGETNEKLFF. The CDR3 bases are TGTGCCATCAGTGAGTCGAAGGGGGAGACTAATGAAAAACTGTTTTTT.

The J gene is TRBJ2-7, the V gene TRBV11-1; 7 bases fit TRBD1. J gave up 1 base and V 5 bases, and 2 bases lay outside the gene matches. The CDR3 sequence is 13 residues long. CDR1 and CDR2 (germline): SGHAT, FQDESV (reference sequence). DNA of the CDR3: TGTGCCAGCAGCCAGGGACAGTCCTACGAGCAGTACTTC. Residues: CASSQGQSYEQYF. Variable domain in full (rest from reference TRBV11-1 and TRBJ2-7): EAEVAQSPRYKITEKSQAVAFWCDPISGHATLYWYRQILGQGPELLVQFQDESVVDDSQLPKDRFSAERLKGVDSTLKIQPAELGDSAMYLCASSQGQSYEQYFGPGTRLTVT.